Below, one TCR beta chain is given with its context. Its antigen remains unidentified. Per-base qualities were not stored, and no clone one base away is much larger. This entry comes from a study of cytomegalovirus exposure and HLA in healthy donors (dated by TCRdb to the late 2010s). For context, the study as a whole: An earlier analysis of roughly 570 of the donors reported over 250 Gb of sequence data and some 110 million unique TCR beta sequences obtained from approximately 180 million T cells. A later genetic analysis took genome-wide SNP genotypes for about 55% of the 666 donors and used that subset as a discovery cohort. The number of typed donors differed by locus: about 620-630 for A, B, C, DRB1 and DQB1; about 520 for DQA1; 600 to 610 for DPA1; and some 450 for DPB1. HLA typing covered class I and class II loci at four-digit resolution. Using immunosequencing, the study profiled T cell repertoires from fewer than 700 subjects and related those repertoires to cytomegalovirus serostatus. Donor age, sex, ethnicity and CMV serostatus were collected together with the repertoire data. An earlier analysis of 500 to 650 of the donors applied high-throughput TCR beta sequencing to assess whether each TCR beta V gene segment acted as functional or pseudogenic. Among the approximately 400 genotyped donors, more than 70% belonged to the genetic ancestry cluster associated with self-reported Caucasian donors. Across under 500 genotyped donors of the cohort, an average of approximately 220,000 unique TCR beta nucleotide sequences per donor were sequenced, and approximately 17% of those sequences were non-productive. The study aimed to test whether signatures of past pathogen exposure could be identified by cataloging public T cell receptors. Because of strong linkage in the cohort, a handful of DR-DQ haplotypes were treated as single units for association and clustering. Rather than using new phenotypic data, the later analysis identified candidate immune exposures from TCR beta sequences and from how often those sequences occurred across donors. A separate validation cohort of over a hundred different subjects was used in addition to the 666-subject first cohort. An early release covering more than 500 HLA-typed donors comprised approximately 300 gigabases of sequencing data and roughly 86 million unique TCR sequences. Every discovery cohort repertoire had been produced on one sequencing platform. In a later analysis, previously published TCR beta repertoires from 550 to 700 donors were re-analyzed and high-resolution HLA genotyping was added so that TCR occurrence patterns could be studied. To predict cytomegalovirus infection status, the study combined high-throughput TCR immunosequencing, statistical association of individual TCRs with disease status, and machine learning.

Study-wide conclusions, independent of this receptor: A few of the identified cytomegalovirus-associated TCR beta chains were confirmed in vitro to be specific for cytomegalovirus antigens. Because some donors lacked HLA typing at each locus, the association tests relied only on the typed subset. At a false discovery rate of 0.05, a later analysis linked under 20,000 TCR beta sequences to specific HLA alleles. Most TCR sequences were seen in very few donors, while some public TCRs were found in many individuals. Correlated functional status among segregating V segments might reflect linkage disequilibrium, but an unknown experimental factor could not be ruled out. The authors suggested that the approach could potentially be generalized to other disease states and immunological phenotypes. A further reported finding was that TCR beta sequences accurately predicted the HLA-A and HLA-B alleles for most subjects in the first cohort. In this cohort, only TCR beta chains were sequenced, and detectable features were limited by the absence of alpha or paired-chain data. Broadly in line with IMGT annotations, most TCR beta V segments showed up in productive rearrangements about 87% or about 30% of the time in an earlier analysis of approximately 600 of the donors. The classifier was reported to diagnose cytomegalovirus status with high specificity and sensitivity in both the original and validation cohorts. Immune exposure information for the cohort was limited to CMV serostatus. An association between a missense DCLRE1C variant and V-gene and J-gene trimming of TCR beta chains was found in a later genetic analysis and replicated in an independent cohort. Some IMGT-functional V segments, including TRBV6-2 and TRBV6-3, could not be distinguished by the 87-base-pair reads and were therefore excluded. Assigning TCR associations to individual alleles was difficult when HLA alleles, especially DR and DQ, strongly co-occurred. A later analysis found that TCR association rates varied across HLA loci, with DRB1 alleles showing the most associated TCRs and HLA-C alleles the fewest. A cluster of highly shared sequence variants was judged likely to be a technical artifact of the sequencing pipeline. In a later analysis, HLA-associated TCR beta chains showed more clonal expansion and lower generation probabilities than non-associated chains that were equally common. Approximately 16 rarely observed V segments, including chromosome 9 orphons, were excluded from the earlier analysis of several hundred of the donors because counts were too low. Roughly uniform sequencing depth across donors was assumed in presence/absence analyses, although this assumption may not hold. A later analysis reported that several top co-occurrence clusters appeared linked to parvovirus B19, influenza, CMV and Epstein-Barr virus. A later analysis found that most CMV-associated TCR beta chains appeared HLA-restricted, with HLA associations seemingly driven largely by CMV exposure. Compared with the roughly 700-donor mean, donors in an Asian-associated ancestry cluster had fewer N-insertions in productive TCRs, according to a later genetic analysis. The study listed approximately 150 TCR beta chains as associated with cytomegalovirus.

The cohort was made up of roughly 670 healthy bone marrow donors. Cohort members were all nominally healthy when sampled, although unrecorded immune exposures were likely present. The donor was CMV seronegative and belonged to the group of several hundred seronegative cohort members. Each donor provided a peripheral blood sample, and peripheral blood mononuclear cells were used for TCR beta sequencing. Genomic DNA was extracted from the blood cell samples with the Qiagen DNeasy Blood Extraction Kit. The library relied on the immunoSEQ multiplex PCR assay. A mixture of 60 forward primers for TCR Vbeta segments and 13 reverse primers for TCR Jbeta segments was used in the multiplex PCR. A multiplex PCR assay on genomic DNA amplified the CDR3 region of rearranged TCR beta genes. On the Illumina HiSeq System, the amplified TCR beta libraries were sequenced as 87-base-pair reads. As for how the authors treated the data: In a later analysis, some 80 million unique TCR beta chains were counted across the approximately 640 repertoires, and approximately 9.9 million of these chains were shared by at least two donors. Raw reads were error-corrected and collapsed into unique sequences with a nearest-neighbor algorithm that merged closely related sequences to remove PCR and sequencing errors. CDR3 sequences were aligned to IMGT reference sequences to assign V, D and J gene segments. Each retained sequence needed at least a six-nucleotide match to both a V gene segment and a J gene segment. A rearrangement was called productive if the CDR3 had no stop codons and remained in frame with V and J, and every other rearrangement was called non-productive. Following IMGT convention, CDR3 was defined as the stretch from the second conserved V-encoded cysteine up to the conserved J-encoded phenylalanine. The earlier analysis of about 560 of the donors excluded any sequence lacking an unambiguous match to a single V gene segment. In an earlier analysis of more than 500 of the donors, a V segment was called functional when productive rearrangements were above 56.7%, and segregating when the standard deviation between donors exceeded 5%. To diagnose cytomegalovirus status from the catalog of TCR beta chain sequences, a statistical classification framework was built. V and J gene assignment, in a later analysis, came from comparing TCR nucleotide sequences with IMGT/GENE-DB human TR gene sequences. In a later analysis, CDR3 sequences and most-parsimonious VDJ recombination scenarios were assigned using the TCRdist pipeline. A later analysis defined each TCR beta chain by its CDR3 amino acid sequence plus V-gene family, and excluded reads lacking a unique V-gene family. A later analysis removed 600 or so highly shared, low-generation-probability nucleotide sequences to deal with suspected cross-contamination and a sequencing artifact. A later analysis calculated a clonal expansion index for each public chain from normalized within-repertoire ranks of inferred template counts. In a later analysis, generation probabilities were computed with a VDJ recombination model fitted to out-of-frame rearrangements, and the resulting probabilities were checked against IGoR. In a later analysis, hypergeometric tests were used to score TCR-TCR, TCR-HLA and TCR-CMV co-occurrence, with a repertoire-size bias correction applied to TCR pairs. In a later analysis, false discovery rates were estimated by permuting HLA or CMV assignments 20 times. In a later analysis, co-occurring TCRs were grouped using DBSCAN, with TCRdist sequence similarity added in when clustering inside HLA-allele-positive subsets. Repertoires with fewer than 30,000 or more than 120,000 public chains, plus five repertoires with anomalous nucleotide sharing, were excluded from co-occurrence clustering. TCRdb mirrors the immuneACCESS table, restricted to in-frame sequences. Some clones are absent from its copies; in checked studies, under half trace to an unresolved V gene, and the reason for the others is unknown. V and J calls and clone size are as listed in that table; D and trimming were resolved from the DNA. This sample gives fewer than 250,000 clones in total; roughly 80% of them show up just once. The ten largest clones represent about 1.6% of the sample.

Per the germline V gene, LGHNA is the CDR1 and YNFKEQ is the CDR2. The CDR3 has 15 amino acids, counting the end cysteine and phenylalanine. The sequence is cut down to CDR3 DNA, 45 bases in frame from base 1. The source material was PBMCs. This receptor was identified in a young woman in good health and CMV-seronegative. The rearranged chain carries TRBV4-2 and TRBJ2-5, with TRBD1 identical over 7 junction bases. The last part of the DNA fits TRBJ2-7 better; the J call may be wrong. The CDR3 amino acid sequence is: CASSHAGTATLEQYF. The sequenced DNA is TGTGCCAGCAGCCATGCTGGGACAGCTACTCTCGAGCAGTACTTC.